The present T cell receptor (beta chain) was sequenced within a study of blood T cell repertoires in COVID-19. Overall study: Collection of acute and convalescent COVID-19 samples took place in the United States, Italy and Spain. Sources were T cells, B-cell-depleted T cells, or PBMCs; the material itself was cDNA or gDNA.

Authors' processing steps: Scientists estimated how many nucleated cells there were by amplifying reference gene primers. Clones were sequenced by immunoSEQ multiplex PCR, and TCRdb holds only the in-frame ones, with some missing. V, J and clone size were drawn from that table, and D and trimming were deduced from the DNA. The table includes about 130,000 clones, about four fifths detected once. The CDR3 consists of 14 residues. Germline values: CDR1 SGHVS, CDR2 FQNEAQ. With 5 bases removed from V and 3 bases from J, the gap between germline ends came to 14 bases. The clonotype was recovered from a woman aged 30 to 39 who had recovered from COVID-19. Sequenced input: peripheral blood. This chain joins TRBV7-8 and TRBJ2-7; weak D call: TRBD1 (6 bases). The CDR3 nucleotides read TGTGCCAGCAGCCAGGACAGCTGGAGCTACGAGCAGTACTTC. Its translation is CASSQDSWSYEQYF.